This TCR beta chain is from a study of cytomegalovirus exposure and HLA in healthy donors. Regarding the study as a whole: Follow-up analysis seemed to connect common viral pathogens with several of the most significant clusters identified. The authors considered a cluster of highly shared sequence variants likely to be a sequencing artifact.

Comment on this clone: Its antigen is undetermined.

The V and J ends lost 0 bases and 5 bases respectively, with 16 bases between them. Germline V gene lookup returns CDR1 SGHTA and CDR2 FQGTGA. The CDR3 has 16 residues. PCR involved 60 Vbeta and 13 Jbeta primers. Sequencing was performed with immunoSEQ multiplex PCR; in TCRdb, only in-frame clones are kept and a portion is missing. Among 90,000 to 150,000 clones, 77% were seen once, and the ten largest hold 9.5% to 13%. This receptor was taken from a man aged 35 to 55 in good health and CMV-seropositive. The chain links TRBV7-3 to TRBJ1-2, with D possibly matching TRBD1 (6 bases). The specimen was PBMCs. The CDR3: CASSLTGGPSPYGYTF. The DNA of the CDR3 is TGTGCCAGCAGCTTAACCGGGGGGCCGAGCCCTTATGGCTACACCTTC.